This T cell receptor beta chain was captured by sequencing in a study of cytomegalovirus exposure and HLA in healthy donors. About the research overall: A prior analysis found about 120 million unique TCR beta sequences from 150 million to 200 million T cells.

60 Vbeta and 13 Jbeta primers were used in PCR. Profiling relied on immunoSEQ multiplex PCR, and the TCRdb table lists in-frame clones only, not all of them. The repertoire holds some 180,000 clones, with around 76% as singletons. Concerning this clone itself: The antigen remains unidentified. Distinct nucleotide sequences in the sample also encode this CDR3.

The V and J ends lost 3 bases and 7 bases, in that order; junction bases with no gene match: 4. This CDR3 is 14 amino acids long. Germline V gives CDR1 SEHNR, CDR2 FQNEAQ (reference sequence). Study outcomes and limitations: Per a prior analysis, the majority of TCR beta V segments were productive roughly 90% or roughly 30% of the time.

The clonotype was recovered from a man aged 35-49 years in good health and CMV-seronegative. The V call is TRBV7-9, the J call TRBJ1-5, with 9 bases fitting TRBD1. The source material was PBMCs. The CDR3 DNA reads TGTGCCAGCAGCTTGACAGGGGGGAACCAGCCCCAGCATTTT. Residues: CASSLTGGNQPQHF.